These 21 T cell receptor beta chains originate from one sample sequenced in a study of T cells in women clearing cervical HPV infection. TCRdb keeps only in-frame clones here, not all; method: immunoSEQ multiplex PCR. The sample is made up of about 41,000 clones, and the top ten hold less than 8.5% of it. Sequences were obtained from blood buffy coat. The origin of the receptors is a woman aged 18 to 75 with a cervical HPV16 infection that either progressed to CIN3+ or cleared (not recorded which).

A note on this clone: The CDR3 goes on 3 residues after the read ends, and that part is filled in from the germline J gene. The sample has other DNA sequences that encode this CDR3 too. J is TRBJ2-7 and V is TRBV18; TRBD2 matches 7 bases. The V segment lost 6 bases and the J segment 0 bases; nucleotides outside the gene matches: 14. CDR3 length: 17 residues. Germline-derived CDR1 and CDR2 are KGHSH and LQKENI. The sequenced CDR3 bases are TGTGCCAGCTCCCCCGCGATGGGTAGCGGGTACTCCTACGAG. Protein product: CASSPAMGSGYSYE. The CDR3 in full is CASSPAMGSGYSYEQYF.

To note about this clone: The observed sequence ends 3 residues before the CDR3 terminus, with the missing tail filled in from the germline J gene. This rearrangement joins TRBV5-1 to TRBJ2-7, with a weak D call TRBD2 (6 bases). This CDR3 is 13 amino acids long. Trimming removed 4 bases from V and 6 bases from J, with 14 bases in between. Germline CDR1 reads SGHRS; CDR2 reads YFSETQ. The CDR3 spells CASSQTSESEQYF. The sequenced part of the CDR3 DNA is TGCGCCAGCAGCCAGACTAGTGAGAGCGAG.

Regarding this clone: The read terminates 3 residues before the CDR3 end, so the remaining end is supplied by the germline J gene. The chain recombines TRBV5-1 with TRBJ1-5; D may be TRBD1 (5 bases). The CDR3 runs to 16 residues. Germline V CDR1 and CDR2: SGHRS, YFSETQ. Trimming stripped 2 bases from V and 0 bases from J, with 12 bases between. The CDR3 loop is CASSLSGDDSNQPQHF. Incomplete CDR3 DNA: TGCGCCAGCAGCTTATCGGGGGATGATAGCAATCAGCCC.

The CDR3 protein is CSAITGFGGNQPQHF. The sequenced part of the CDR3 DNA is TGCAGTGCTATTACAGGGTTCGGAGGCAATCAGCCC. The V and J genes are TRBV20-1 and TRBJ1-5; tentatively, D is TRBD1 (6 bases). The sequence runs out 3 residues before the end of the CDR3; the remainder is reconstructed from the germline J gene. This CDR3 region has 15 residues. Germline V CDR1 and CDR2: DFQATT, SNEGSKA (reference sequence). Between the trimmed V and J ends, which lost 4 bases and 2 bases, there was a span of 15 bases.

CDR3 protein: CASSPRLAGVNYEQYF. The sequenced part of the CDR3 DNA is TGTGCCAGCTCACCCCGACTAGCGGGAGTCAACTACGAG. This chain uses TRBV18 with TRBJ2-7; 12 bases are shared with TRBD2. The CDR3 extends 3 residues past the end of the read, so its final part is completed from the germline J gene. The CDR3 sequence is 16 residues long. V gave up 3 bases and J gave up 3 bases; unmatched junction bases: 6. Per the germline V gene, CDR1 is KGHSH and CDR2 is LQKENI.

Points on this clone: The CDR3 end is not reached by the read, which stops 3 residues before it; the germline J gene fills it in. This chain connects TRBV11-1 to TRBJ2-3, with 7 bases matching TRBD1. Trimming removed 1 base from V and 3 bases from J; junction bases left unmatched: 4. This CDR3 contains 15 residues. CDR1 is SGHAT, CDR2 FQDESV, per germline (reference sequence). CDR3 bases read: TGTGCCAGCAGCTTAGAGGGACAGCTAACAGATACG. Amino acids: CASSLEGQLTDT. The CDR3, in full, reads CASSLEGQLTDTQYF.

Regarding this clone: The read finishes 3 residues shy of the CDR3 end, and the germline J gene is used to complete it. The V call is TRBV10-1, the J call TRBJ2-5; 10 bases line up with TRBD1. Trimming removed 3 bases from V and 5 bases from J; junction bases left unmatched: 6. The germline CDR1 and CDR2 sequences are WNHNN and SYGVQD (reference sequence). CDR3 length: 15 amino acids. CDR3 bases read: TGCGCCAGCAGTGAACGGGACAGGGGTCGGGAGACC. The encoded protein is CASSERDRGRET. The whole CDR3 is CASSERDRGRETQYF.

Concerning this clone: The read falls 3 residues short of the CDR3 end, and the missing part is taken from the germline J gene. The chain has TRBV5-4 and TRBJ1-2; D might be TRBD1 (6 bases). The CDR3 runs 13 residues. Trimming stripped 4 bases from V and 4 bases from J, with 11 bases between. The germline gives CDR1 SGHNT, CDR2 YYREEE (reference sequence). The CDR3: CASSTDRLYGYTF. Partial CDR3 DNA: TGTGCCAGCAGCACGGACAGACTCTATGGC.

Notes on this clone: The sequence runs out 3 residues before the end of the CDR3; the remainder is reconstructed from the germline J gene. The chain joins TRBV24-1 to TRBJ2-3; 7 bases are a match to TRBD1. The CDR3 is made up of 14 amino acids. The V gene end was trimmed by 3 bases and the J gene end by 3 bases; junction bases not matched to a gene: 2. Germline V lookup: CDR1 KGHDR, CDR2 SFDVKD. CDR3 amino acids: CATSDGDSTDTQYF. The DNA read from the CDR3 is TGTGCCACCAGTGATGGGGACAGTACAGATACG.

To note about this clone: The DNA ends 3 residues before the CDR3 does, and the rest of the CDR3 is filled in from the germline J gene. The J gene is TRBJ2-3, the V gene TRBV10-1; TRBD2 is a possible D gene (5 bases). Germline CDR1 is WNHNN and CDR2 is SYGVQD (reference sequence). Trimming took off 3 bases at V and 1 base at J, with 8 bases between the two ends. This CDR3 comprises 14 residues. CDR3: CASSDQRGTDTQYF. The CDR3 DNA, read in part, is TGCGCCAGCAGTGACCAGAGGGGCACAGATACG.

Details on this clone: The DNA ends 3 residues before the CDR3 does, and the rest of the CDR3 is filled in from the germline J gene. The gene calls are TRBV19 and TRBJ2-2; TRBD1 aligns across 10 bases. Trimming removed 6 bases from V and 4 bases from J; junction bases left unmatched: 8. This CDR3 region has 16 residues. Germline V CDR1 and CDR2: LNHDA, SQIVND (reference sequence). Partial CDR3 DNA: TGTGCCAGTAGACGACAGGGGGCGGGAGTCACCGGGGAG. This translates into CASRRQGAGVTGE. In full, the CDR3 is CASRRQGAGVTGELFF. Full variable domain (missing parts from reference TRBV19 and TRBJ2-2): DGGITQSPKYLFRKEGQNVTLSCEQNLNHDAMYWYRQDPGQGLRLIYYSQIVNDFQKGDIAEGYSVSREKKESFPLTVTSAQKNPTAFYLCASRRQGAGVTGELFFGEGSRLTVL.

A remark on this clone: The read halts 3 residues ahead of the CDR3 end, with the missing end drawn from the germline J gene. The chain recombines TRBV19 with TRBJ2-3; D might be TRBD1 (7 bases). Trimming cost V 7 bases and J 0 bases, with 14 bases left between them. The CDR3 contains 15 residues. Germline V gene sequence: CDR1 LNHDA, CDR2 SQIVND (reference sequence). The sequenced CDR3 bases are TGTGCCAGTACCGGAGGGGGCTCTAGCACAGATACG. Translated, it gives CASTGGGSSTDT. The whole CDR3 protein reads CASTGGGSSTDTQYF. Full variable domain (outside the CDR3, taken from reference TRBV19 and TRBJ2-3): DGGITQSPKYLFRKEGQNVTLSCEQNLNHDAMYWYRQDPGQGLRLIYYSQIVNDFQKGDIAEGYSVSREKKESFPLTVTSAQKNPTAFYLCASTGGGSSTDTQYFGPGTRLTVL.

As regards this clone: The DNA ends 3 residues before the CDR3 does, and the rest of the CDR3 is filled in from the germline J gene. The chain combines TRBV20-1 with TRBJ1-1; 8 bases map to TRBD1. J gave up 2 bases and V 2 bases, and 7 bases lay outside the gene matches. The CDR3 is 15 amino acids. Germline values: CDR1 DFQATT, CDR2 SNEGSKA (reference sequence). The CDR3 loop is CSARSVTGANTEAFF. CDR3 DNA (partial): TGCAGTGCTAGATCCGTGACAGGGGCCAACACTGAA.

About this clone itself: The read terminates 3 residues before the CDR3 end, so the remaining end is supplied by the germline J gene. The chain recombines TRBV19 with TRBJ2-3, with D unresolved. Between the trimmed V and J ends, which lost 1 base and 5 bases, there was a span of 4 bases. CDR1 is LNHDA and CDR2 is SQIVND in the germline V gene (reference sequence). The CDR3 sequence is 12 residues long. CDR3 sequence reads: CASSIVRDTQYF. The sequenced part of the CDR3 DNA is TGTGCCAGTAGTATAGTCCGAGATACG.

Turning to this clone: The CDR3 goes on 3 residues after the read ends, and that part is filled in from the germline J gene. The chain has TRBV11-2 and TRBJ1-3, with 7 positions matching TRBD1. The CDR3 loop spans 13 amino acids. Germline CDR1 is SGHAT and CDR2 is FQNNGV. With V trimmed by 7 bases and J by 4 bases, 4 bases remained unmatched. CDR3 DNA, as far as it was read: TGTGCCAGCAAAAAGGGACAGGGAAACACC. The encoded protein is CASKKGQGNT. The whole CDR3 protein is CASKKGQGNTIYF.

Concerning this clone: The read ends 3 residues shy of where the CDR3 ends; the end is completed using the germline J gene. The gene calls are TRBV6-1 and TRBJ1-5, with TRBD1 matching 7 bases. The CDR3 is made up of 16 amino acids. V was clipped by 4 bases and J by 6 bases; unmatched bases: 12. Germline V gives CDR1 MNHNS, CDR2 SASEGT. The CDR3 is CASSGDRATRGQPQHF. The DNA read from the CDR3 is TGTGCCAGCAGTGGGGACAGAGCCACCCGGGGTCAGCCC.

About this clone: The CDR3 goes on 3 residues after the read ends, and that part is filled in from the germline J gene. The V gene is TRBV27, the J gene TRBJ2-3; 7 nucleotides match TRBD2. This CDR3 spans 14 amino acids. Unmatched junction bases numbered 6, after V lost 5 bases and J lost 4 bases. CDR1 and CDR2 from the germline V gene are MNHEY and SMNVEV (reference sequence). The CDR3 bases that were read are TGTGCCAGCAGTCGAAGCGGGGCGCCAGATACG. It specifies CASSRSGAPDT. From start to end, the CDR3 is CASSRSGAPDTQYF.

A note on this clone: The CDR3 extends 3 residues past the end of the read, so its final part is completed from the germline J gene. This rearrangement joins TRBV29-1 to TRBJ2-3; 9 nucleotides line up with TRBD1. This CDR3 region has 16 residues. Per the germline V gene, CDR1 is SQVTM and CDR2 is ANQGSEA. V was pared by 0 bases and J by 2 bases, with 6 bases of the junction left unmatched. CDR3 DNA, as far as it was read: TGCAGCGTTGAAGAGGGACAGGGAGGATACACAGATACG. Protein: CSVEEGQGGYTDT. The full CDR3 sequence reads CSVEEGQGGYTDTQYF.

A word on this clone: Sequencing ends 3 residues short of the CDR3 end; the germline J gene provides the rest. J is TRBJ2-2 and V is TRBV20-1, with D possibly being TRBD2 (7 bases). Germline V gene lookup returns CDR1 DFQATT and CDR2 SNEGSKA (reference sequence). The germline V and J ends were trimmed by 5 bases and 7 bases, with 17 bases remaining between them. CDR3 size: 14 residues. The CDR3 bases that were read are TGCAGTGCTGTCGGAGGGGGGGCGGGCGGGGAG. This codes for CSAVGGGAGGE. In full, the CDR3 is CSAVGGGAGGELFF.

Details on this clone: With the read ending 3 residues before the CDR3 end, the germline J gene is used to fill in that end. The V call is TRBV19, the J call TRBJ1-4; D possibly corresponds to TRBD1 (5 bases). This CDR3 is built from 14 residues. Deletions cut 4 bases from V and 8 bases from J, with 14 bases between. The V gene's germline CDR1 is LNHDA and CDR2 SQIVND (reference sequence). CDR3 DNA, as far as it was read: TGTGCCAGTAGTACCCCAGGGATCAGCGAAAAA. This encodes CASSTPGISEK. From start to end, the CDR3 is CASSTPGISEKLFF. The entire variable domain, with the rest obtained from reference TRBV19 and TRBJ1-4, is as follows: DGGITQSPKYLFRKEGQNVTLSCEQNLNHDAMYWYRQDPGQGLRLIYYSQIVNDFQKGDIAEGYSVSREKKESFPLTVTSAQKNPTAFYLCASSTPGISEKLFFGSGTQLSVL.

This CDR3 is CASKKTGVNEKLFF. Incomplete CDR3 DNA: TGTGCCAGCAAAAAGACAGGGGTTAATGAAAAA. V is TRBV2 and J is TRBJ1-4; 8 nucleotides match TRBD1. Coverage ceases 3 residues before the CDR3 finishes, and the germline J gene fills in the end. The V gene end was trimmed by 7 bases and the J gene end by 4 bases; junction bases not matched to a gene: 5. Per germline, CDR1 SNHLY and CDR2 FYNNEI. The CDR3 loop spans 14 amino acids.